This T cell receptor beta chain is drawn from a study of T cell changes during pregnancy in multiple sclerosis. The protocol was immunoSEQ multiplex PCR, while the TCRdb copy is restricted to in-frame clones and leaves out a portion. The sample has about 69,000 clones; approximately 91% are singletons. With 3 bases clipped from V and 4 bases from J, the junction kept 11 bases outside the gene matches. CDR1 LNHDA and CDR2 SQIVND come from the germline V gene (reference sequence). There are 17 residues in the CDR3. The chain uses TRBV19 and TRBJ2-5; 10 bases map to TRBD2. The sequence came from a female donor with multiple sclerosis, enrolled in a pregnancy study. This material consisted of peripheral blood, taken in the third trimester of pregnancy. The CDR3 DNA reads TGTGCCAGTAGTATCGGTCTGCAGCGGGGGGGTCTAGAGACCCAGTACTTC. It codes for CASSIGLQRGGLETQYF. Combining the CDR3 with reference TRBV19 and TRBJ2-5 gives the whole variable domain DGGITQSPKYLFRKEGQNVTLSCEQNLNHDAMYWYRQDPGQGLRLIYYSQIVNDFQKGDIAEGYSVSREKKESFPLTVTSAQKNPTAFYLCASSIGLQRGGLETQYFGPGTRLLVL.